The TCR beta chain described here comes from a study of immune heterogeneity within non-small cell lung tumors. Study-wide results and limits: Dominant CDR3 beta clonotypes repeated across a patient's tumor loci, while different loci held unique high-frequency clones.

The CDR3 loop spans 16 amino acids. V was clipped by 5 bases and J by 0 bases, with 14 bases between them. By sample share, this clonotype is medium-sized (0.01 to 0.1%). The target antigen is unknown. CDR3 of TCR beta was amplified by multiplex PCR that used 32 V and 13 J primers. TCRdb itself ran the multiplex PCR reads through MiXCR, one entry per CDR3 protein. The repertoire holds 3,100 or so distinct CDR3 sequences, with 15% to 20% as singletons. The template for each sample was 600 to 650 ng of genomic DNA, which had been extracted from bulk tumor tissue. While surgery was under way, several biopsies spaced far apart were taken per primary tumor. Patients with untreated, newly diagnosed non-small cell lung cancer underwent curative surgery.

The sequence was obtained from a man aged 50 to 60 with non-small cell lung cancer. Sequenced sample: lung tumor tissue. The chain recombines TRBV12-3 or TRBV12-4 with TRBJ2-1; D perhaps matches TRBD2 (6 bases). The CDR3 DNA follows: TGTGCCAGCAGTCTAGATGGACTAAGCTCCTACAATGAGCAGTTCTTC. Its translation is CASSLDGLSSYNEQFF.